The sequence of this TCR beta chain was determined in a study of PD-L1 blockade in urothelial cancer. Note on this clone: Its antigen remains unidentified.

Time point in this sample: peripheral blood 6 weeks after treatment start. Per germline, CDR1 SGHDT and CDR2 YYEEEE. There are 17 residues in the CDR3. After removal of 3 bases from V and 6 bases from J, the junction contained 13 bases not matched to a gene. Study-level results: Blood TCR clonality below the median before treatment was a predictor of better survival.

Only in-frame clones appear in the TCRdb table, and some are missing; sequencing was by immunoSEQ multiplex PCR. This sample carries some 110,000 clones, around 90% of them seen once, and the ten largest clones take around 4%. This sample comprised PBMCs, obtained around atezolizumab (anti-PD-L1) treatment. The gene calls are TRBV5-6 and TRBJ2-1; 9 bases are a match to TRBD1. This clonotype was sampled from a man aged 60 to 75 with urothelial cancer. The CDR3 sequence: CASSSRWGGQGINEQFF. The CDR3 DNA is TGTGCCAGCAGCTCAAGGTGGGGGGGACAGGGTATCAATGAGCAGTTCTTC.